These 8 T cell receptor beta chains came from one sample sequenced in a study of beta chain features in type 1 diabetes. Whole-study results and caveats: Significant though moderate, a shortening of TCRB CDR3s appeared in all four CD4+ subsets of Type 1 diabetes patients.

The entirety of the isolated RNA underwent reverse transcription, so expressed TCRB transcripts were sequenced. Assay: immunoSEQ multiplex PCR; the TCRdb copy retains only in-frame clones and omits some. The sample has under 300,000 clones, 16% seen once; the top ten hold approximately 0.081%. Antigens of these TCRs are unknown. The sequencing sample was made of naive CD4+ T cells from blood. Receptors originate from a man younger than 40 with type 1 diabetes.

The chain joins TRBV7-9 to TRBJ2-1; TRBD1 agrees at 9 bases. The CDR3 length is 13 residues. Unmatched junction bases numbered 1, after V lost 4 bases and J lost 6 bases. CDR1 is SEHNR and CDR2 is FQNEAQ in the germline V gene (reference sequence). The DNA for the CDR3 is TGTGCCAGCAGCTGGGGACAGGGCAATGAGCAGTTCTTC. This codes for CASSWGQGNEQFF.

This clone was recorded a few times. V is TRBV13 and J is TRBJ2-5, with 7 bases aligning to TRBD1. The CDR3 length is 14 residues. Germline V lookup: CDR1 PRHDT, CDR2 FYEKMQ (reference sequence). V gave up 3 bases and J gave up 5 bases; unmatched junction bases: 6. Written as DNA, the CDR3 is TGTGCCAGCAGCTTTACAACAGGGGTGGAGACCCAGTACTTC. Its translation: CASSFTTGVETQYF.

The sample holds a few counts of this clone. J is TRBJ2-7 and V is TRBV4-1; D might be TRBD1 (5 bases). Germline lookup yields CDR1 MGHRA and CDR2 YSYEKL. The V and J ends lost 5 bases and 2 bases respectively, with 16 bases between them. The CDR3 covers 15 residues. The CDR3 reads CASSSPFETAYEQYF. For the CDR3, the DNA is TGCGCCAGCAGCAGCCCGTTCGAGACAGCCTACGAGCAGTACTTC.

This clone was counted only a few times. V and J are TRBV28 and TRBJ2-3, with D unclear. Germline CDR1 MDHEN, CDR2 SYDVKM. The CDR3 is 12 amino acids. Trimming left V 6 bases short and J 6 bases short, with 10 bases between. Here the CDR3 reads CASRPTSDTQYF. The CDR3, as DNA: TGTGCCAGCAGACCGACATCGGATACGCAGTATTTT. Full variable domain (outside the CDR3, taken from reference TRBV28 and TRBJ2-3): DVKVTQSSRYLVKRTGEKVFLECVQDMDHENMFWYRQDPGLGLRLIYFSYDVKMKEKGDIPEGYSVSREKKERFSLILESASTNQTSMYLCASRPTSDTQYFGPGTRLTVL.

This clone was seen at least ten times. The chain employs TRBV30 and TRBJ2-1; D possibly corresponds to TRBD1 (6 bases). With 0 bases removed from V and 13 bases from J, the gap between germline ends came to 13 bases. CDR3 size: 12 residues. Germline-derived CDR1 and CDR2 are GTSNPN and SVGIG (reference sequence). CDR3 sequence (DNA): TGTGCCTGGAGTGTACTAGTGACAGGACAGTTCTTC. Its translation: CAWSVLVTGQFF.

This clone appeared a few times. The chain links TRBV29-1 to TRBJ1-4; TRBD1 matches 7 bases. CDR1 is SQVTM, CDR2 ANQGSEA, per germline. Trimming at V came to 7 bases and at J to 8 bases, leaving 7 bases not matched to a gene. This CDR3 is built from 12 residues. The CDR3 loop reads CSATGPGEKLFF. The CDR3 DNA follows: TGCAGCGCGACAGGGCCTGGGGAAAAACTGTTTTTT.

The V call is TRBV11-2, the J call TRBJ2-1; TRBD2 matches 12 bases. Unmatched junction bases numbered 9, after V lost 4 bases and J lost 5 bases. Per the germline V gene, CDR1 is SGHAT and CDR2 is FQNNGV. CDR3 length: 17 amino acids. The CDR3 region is CASSSGLAGYWDNEQFF. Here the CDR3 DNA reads TGTGCCAGCAGCTCAGGACTAGCGGGGTATTGGGACAATGAGCAGTTCTTC.

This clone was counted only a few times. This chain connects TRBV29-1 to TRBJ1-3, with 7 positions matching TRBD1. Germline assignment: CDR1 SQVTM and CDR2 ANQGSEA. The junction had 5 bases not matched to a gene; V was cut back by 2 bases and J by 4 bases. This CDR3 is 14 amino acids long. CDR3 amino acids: CSVETTGSGNTIYF. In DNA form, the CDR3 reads TGCAGCGTTGAAACGACAGGGTCGGGAAACACCATATATTTT.